This TCR beta chain was captured by sequencing in a study of CD8 T cells in ankylosing spondylitis. TCRdb redid the calling of the 5' RACE reads with MiXCR, one entry per CDR3 protein. The repertoire holds 150,000 to 200,000 distinct CDR3 sequences, with under 15% as singletons. The germline CDR1 and CDR2 sequences are SEHNR and FQNEAQ (reference sequence). This CDR3 has 16 amino acids. Trimming took off 0 bases at V and 2 bases at J, with 12 bases between the two ends. Study results and caveats: Clones linked with disease were CD8+ and fairly uncommon in the peripheral blood. According to the report, clones linked to the disease were significantly enriched in matched synovial fluid samples taken from ankylosing spondylitis patients.

Turning to this clonotype: Its target is unknown. Given a much more abundant clone one base away, this may be a read error.

Sample: blood, either unsorted or a sorted T cell fraction (not recorded which). This receptor was obtained from a female donor with ankylosing spondylitis or in good health (not recorded which). This sequence joins TRBV7-9 and TRBJ2-3; D unresolved. The CDR3 loop is CASSLAENPFTDTQYF. CDR3 DNA sequence: TGTGCCAGCAGCTTAGCTGAGAACCCTTTCACAGATACGCAGTATTTT.